A single sample is the source of the 28 T cell receptor beta chains below, sequenced in a study of glioma-infiltrating T cells after dendritic cell vaccination. Using immunoSEQ multiplex PCR, the repertoire was profiled, and TCRdb retains in-frame clones only, with some absent. The top ten clones hold around 12% of a sample with more than 95,000 clones, roughly 76% of them seen once. This specimen was blood, taken before dendritic cell vaccination. These receptors were taken from a human donor with glioblastoma.

The V call is TRBV19, the J call TRBJ1-1; D remains unclear. V was cut by 6 bases and J by 3 bases, with 14 bases left in between. The CDR3 is made up of 14 amino acids. Germline V gene lookup returns CDR1 LNHDA and CDR2 SQIVND (reference sequence). The DNA for the CDR3 is TGTGCCAGTAGCCTGGGCCCCTCCGACACTGAAGCTTTCTTT. Protein sequence: CASSLGPSDTEAFF.

The V gene is TRBV5-1, the J gene TRBJ1-4, with TRBD1 matching 12 bases. The germline V gene encodes CDR1 SGHRS and CDR2 YFSETQ. Losses at the gene ends were 4 bases for V and 8 bases for J; bases not matched to a gene: 6. The CDR3 length is 15 residues. The CDR3 bases are TGCGCCAGCAGCGCAGGGACAGGGGGCGACGAAAAACTGTTTTTT. Translation: CASSAGTGGDEKLFF.

This sequence joins TRBV5-1 and TRBJ2-2; TRBD1 matches 8 bases. The CDR3 spans 14 residues. Germline CDR1 SGHRS, CDR2 YFSETQ. The V and J ends lost 7 bases and 9 bases, in that order; junction bases with no gene match: 11. The CDR3 is CASANQGAFRELFF. The CDR3 nucleotides read TGCGCCAGCGCGAATCAGGGGGCTTTCCGGGAGCTGTTTTTT.

V is TRBV7-9 and J is TRBJ1-1; D remains unclear. V was trimmed by 5 bases and J by 0 bases, leaving 13 bases between them. The germline V gene has CDR1 SEHNR and CDR2 FQNEAQ (reference sequence). The CDR3 spans 15 residues. The CDR3 region is CASSPGLSLNTEAFF. The CDR3 nucleotides are TGTGCCAGCAGCCCAGGACTGAGCTTGAACACTGAAGCTTTCTTT.

The chain is built from TRBV19 and TRBJ2-7; a weak D match, TRBD1 (5 bases). Germline V lookup: CDR1 LNHDA, CDR2 SQIVND (reference sequence). Trimming removed 10 bases at V and 1 base at J, with 20 bases between. The CDR3 totals 15 residues. The chain's CDR3 is CATSSVGASSYEQYF. The CDR3 nucleotides are TGTGCCACCTCGAGTGTAGGGGCGTCGTCCTACGAGCAGTACTTC.

The CDR3 DNA reads as TGTGCCAGCAGGGGAGGGTGGAGCACTGAAGCTTTCTTT. It yields the protein CASRGGWSTEAFF. The genes are TRBV2 and TRBJ1-1; D unresolved. The CDR3 extends over 13 amino acids. V was trimmed by 6 bases and J by 4 bases, leaving 12 bases between them. CDR1 and CDR2 (germline): SNHLY, FYNNEI.

This clone is a singleton in its sample. The rearrangement links TRBV9 to TRBJ1-1; D is unresolved. CDR1 and CDR2 (germline): SGDLS, YYNGEE. With 2 bases removed from V and 6 bases from J, the gap between germline ends came to 17 bases. This CDR3 region has 15 residues. In nucleotides, the CDR3 is TGTGCCAGCAGCGTCGACCCGGGGATTTACGCTGAAGCTTTCTTT. Translation: CASSVDPGIYAEAFF.

V and J are TRBV27 and TRBJ2-1; 16 bases are shared with TRBD2. V dropped 3 bases and J dropped 6; count of bases not matched to a gene: 14. The CDR3 runs to 20 residues. Looked up from germline, CDR1 is MNHEY and CDR2 is SMNVEV (reference sequence). The CDR3 reads CASSLATPGLAGGQSNEQFF. In nucleotides, the CDR3 is TGTGCCAGCAGTTTGGCAACACCGGGACTAGCGGGGGGGCAGTCCAATGAGCAGTTCTTC.

The chain couples TRBV14 to TRBJ1-1; D is ambiguous. There are 15 residues in the CDR3. The V and J ends lost 4 bases and 2 bases respectively, with 14 bases between them. CDR1 is SGHDN and CDR2 is FVKESK in the germline V gene. CDR3 sequence: CASSLIGETNTEAFF. CDR3 DNA: TGTGCCAGCAGCCTGATCGGGGAGACTAACACTGAAGCTTTCTTT.

V gene TRBV5-1 combines with J gene TRBJ2-5; 7 bases agree with TRBD1. CDR3 length: 12 amino acids. The J segment lost 12 bases and the V segment lost 3 bases, leaving 8 bases of the junction unmatched. CDR1 and CDR2 (germline): SGHRS, YFSETQ. This CDR3 reads CASSWVQGSKYF. DNA for the CDR3: TGCGCCAGCAGCTGGGTACAGGGGTCAAAGTACTTC. Full variable domain (remainder filled in from reference TRBV5-1 and TRBJ2-5): KAGVTQTPRYLIKTRGQQVTLSCSPISGHRSVSWYQQTPGQGLQFLFEYFSETQRNKGNFPGRFSGRQFSNSRSEMNVSTLELGDSALYLCASSWVQGSKYFGPGTRLLVL.

This chain links TRBV2 with TRBJ1-5, with 7 bases fitting TRBD1. This CDR3 is 14 amino acids long. V trimming: 5 bases; J trimming: 7 bases; junction bases outside the gene matches: 8. Germline V gene sequence: CDR1 SNHLY, CDR2 FYNNEI. CDR3 sequence: CASSIGTVRQPQHF. The DNA of the CDR3 is TGTGCCAGCAGTATAGGGACAGTTCGGCAGCCCCAGCATTTT. The entire variable domain, with the rest obtained from reference TRBV2 and TRBJ1-5, is as follows: EPEVTQTPSHQVTQMGQEVILRCVPISNHLYFYWYRQILGQKVEFLVSFYNNEISEKSEIFDDQFSVERPDGSNFTLKIRSTKLEDSAMYFCASSIGTVRQPQHFGDGTRLSIL.

This chain joins TRBV27 and TRBJ1-1; 7 bases align to TRBD1. Germline V CDR1 and CDR2: MNHEY, SMNVEV (reference sequence). V lost 6 bases to trimming and J lost 7 bases; unmatched junction nucleotides: 5. There are 12 residues in the CDR3. CDR3 loop: CASSPGGSEAFF. CDR3 DNA: TGTGCCAGCAGCCCAGGGGGGAGTGAAGCTTTCTTT.

Here the CDR3 reads CASSLALYGGYGYTF. CDR3 bases: TGTGCCAGCAGCTTGGCGCTTTATGGCGGCTATGGCTACACCTTC. J is TRBJ1-2 and V is TRBV5-8; D remains unclear. This CDR3 is built from 15 residues. CDR1 SGHTS and CDR2 YDEGEE come from the germline V gene. Trimming cost V 0 bases and J 4 bases, with 13 bases left between them.

The V and J genes are TRBV18 and TRBJ1-2; TRBD1 matches 7 bases. Trimming took 0 bases from V and 5 from J; bases not matched to a gene: 3. The CDR3 consists of 14 residues. The germline V gene has CDR1 KGHSH and CDR2 LQKENI. The CDR3 here is CASSPPGTAYGYTF. CDR3 coding DNA: TGTGCCAGCTCACCACCCGGGACAGCTTATGGCTACACCTTC. The full variable domain, rest sourced from reference TRBV18 and TRBJ1-2, is NAGVMQNPRHLVRRRGQEARLRCSPMKGHSHVYWYRQLPEEGLKFMVYLQKENIIDESGMPKERFSAEFPKEGPSILRIQQVVRGDSAAYFCASSPPGTAYGYTFGSGTRLTVV.

The chain uses TRBV7-9 and TRBJ1-4; no clear D gene. The V end lost 1 base, the J end lost 5 bases, and 8 bases lay between the germline ends. There are 14 residues in the CDR3. The germline V gene encodes CDR1 SEHNR and CDR2 FQNEAQ (reference sequence). The CDR3 DNA reads as TGTGCCAGCAGCTTAGGCCCCACAAATGAAAAACTGTTTTTT. Its protein product is CASSLGPTNEKLFF.

This clone showed up just a few times. The chain couples TRBV15 to TRBJ1-1, with D possibly being TRBD1 (6 bases). The CDR3 has 14 amino acids. Trimming took off 4 bases at V and 0 bases at J, with 9 bases between the two ends. Germline V gives CDR1 LNHNV, CDR2 YYDKDF (reference sequence). This CDR3 reads CATSKRGLNTEAFF. CDR3 in DNA: TGTGCCACCAGCAAGCGGGGGCTGAACACTGAAGCTTTCTTT.

The chain recombines TRBV4-1 with TRBJ1-1; D gene ambiguous. Trimming took off 1 base at V and 8 bases at J, with 17 bases between the two ends. The CDR3 loop spans 15 amino acids. Per germline, CDR1 MGHRA and CDR2 YSYEKL. The DNA for the CDR3 is TGCGCCAGCAGCCAAGCAAGACGAAATGGACTGGAAGCTTTCTTT. Amino acid sequence: CASSQARRNGLEAFF.

The sample holds a few counts of this clone. This sequence joins TRBV7-2 and TRBJ1-1, with 9 bases identical to TRBD1. This CDR3 spans 17 amino acids. Germline-derived CDR1 and CDR2 are SGHTA and FQGNSA. Trimming cost V 5 bases and J 1 base; bases outside gene matches: 11. This CDR3 reads CASSQGQGRKANTEAFF. CDR3 in DNA: TGTGCCAGCAGCCAGGGACAGGGAAGGAAAGCGAACACTGAAGCTTTCTTT.

V usage is TRBV4-3 and J usage is TRBJ2-1, with 15 bases lining up with TRBD2. Per germline, CDR1 LGHNA and CDR2 YSLEER. The CDR3 loop spans 16 amino acids. The trim removed 5 bases at V and 6 bases at J, leaving 5 bases unmatched. In nucleotides, the CDR3 is TGCGCCAGCAGCGTCGGACTAGCGGGGGGGACCAATGAGCAGTTCTTC. This codes for CASSVGLAGGTNEQFF.

The chain joins TRBV5-6 to TRBJ1-5; 10 bases align to TRBD1. Trimming cost V 2 bases and J 0 bases; bases outside gene matches: 2. The CDR3 contains 16 residues. Germline assignment: CDR1 SGHDT and CDR2 YYEEEE. This CDR3 reads CASSFGTGVSNQPQHF. As DNA, the CDR3 is TGTGCCAGCAGCTTTGGGACAGGGGTTAGCAATCAGCCCCAGCATTTT. Together with reference TRBV5-6 and TRBJ1-5, the CDR3 gives the full variable domain: DAGVTQSPTHLIKTRGQQVTLRCSPKSGHDTVSWYQQALGQGPQFIFQYYEEEERQRGNFPDRFSGHQFPNYSSELNVNALLLGDSALYLCASSFGTGVSNQPQHFGDGTRLSIL.

The sample holds a few counts of this clone. The rearrangement links TRBV11-2 to TRBJ2-5; 7 bases are shared with TRBD1. V shed 5 bases, J shed 0 bases, and the junction held 6 bases outside the gene matches. This CDR3 is built from 15 residues. Germline CDR1 and CDR2: SGHAT and FQNNGV. The CDR3 sequence is CASSPRGGYQETQYF. Here the CDR3 DNA reads TGTGCCAGCAGCCCCAGAGGGGGCTACCAAGAGACCCAGTACTTC.

The chain has TRBV2 and TRBJ1-2; D unresolved. CDR1 and CDR2 (germline): SNHLY, FYNNEI. Trimming removed 4 bases at V and 1 base at J, with 10 bases between. The CDR3 loop spans 14 amino acids. CDR3 nucleotides: TGTGCCAGCAGTGCCCTCAGTGGTAACTATGGCTACACCTTC. Translating gives CASSALSGNYGYTF.

This chain connects TRBV6-6 to TRBJ2-7, with 10 bases identical to TRBD1. This CDR3 region has 14 residues. Germline CDR1 MNHNY, CDR2 SVGAGI (reference sequence). The V segment lost 6 bases and the J segment 5 bases; nucleotides outside the gene matches: 7. CDR3 loop: CASSLRTGGDEQYF. The CDR3 DNA follows: TGTGCCAGCAGCCTCCGGACAGGGGGTGACGAGCAGTACTTC.

V usage is TRBV5-1 and J usage is TRBJ1-1, with D perhaps matching TRBD1 (5 bases). Germline CDR1 and CDR2: SGHRS and YFSETQ. Trimming removed 0 bases from V and 1 base from J, with 7 bases in between. The CDR3 contains 14 residues. The chain's CDR3 is CASSLVGQNTEAFF. The CDR3 DNA reads as TGCGCCAGCAGCTTGGTAGGACAGAACACTGAAGCTTTCTTT.

The chain has TRBV10-3 and TRBJ2-5; 10 nucleotides match TRBD1. Near its end, the DNA agrees better with TRBJ2-7, so the J call may be wrong. This CDR3 spans 14 amino acids. Germline V gives CDR1 ENHRY, CDR2 SYGVKD. CDR3 DNA: TGTGCCATCAGAGGACAGGGGGACTCCTACGAGCAGTACTTC. Its protein is CAIRGQGDSYEQYF.

J is TRBJ1-1 and V is TRBV5-1; D may be TRBD1 (6 bases). Trimming stripped 4 bases from V and 0 bases from J, with 10 bases between. The CDR3 sequence is 14 residues long. In germline, CDR1 is SGHRS, CDR2 YFSETQ. Written as DNA, the CDR3 is TGCGCCAGCAGCAGAACAGGGATGAACACTGAAGCTTTCTTT. This sequence encodes CASSRTGMNTEAFF.

Only a few counts were recorded for this clone. The chain joins TRBV19 to TRBJ1-2; no reliable D call. Germline loops: CDR1 LNHDA, CDR2 SQIVND (reference sequence). The CDR3 runs to 13 residues. V was pared by 6 bases and J by 2 bases, with 10 bases between. The CDR3 nucleotides read TGTGCCAGTAGCAGTCAACCAAACTATGGCTACACCTTC. Translation: CASSSQPNYGYTF.

The V gene is TRBV7-8, the J gene TRBJ2-2, with TRBD1 matching over 10 bases. Germline V gene sequence: CDR1 SGHVS, CDR2 FQNEAQ. The CDR3 contains 19 residues. Trimming removed 3 bases from V and 5 bases from J; junction bases left unmatched: 15. The CDR3 loop is CASSFRDRGRLIWTGELFF. The CDR3 nucleotides read TGTGCCAGCAGCTTCCGAGACAGGGGGCGGCTTATTTGGACCGGGGAGCTGTTTTTT.